The clone carrying this T cell receptor beta chain appeared once. This sample was taken from a study of blood T cell repertoires in COVID-19. Study-level background: Nucleic acid was either cDNA or gDNA, and it came from T cells, B-cell-depleted T cells, or PBMCs.

The CDR3 runs 13 residues. V was pared by 5 bases and J by 6 bases, with 5 bases of the junction left unmatched. Measured with immunoSEQ multiplex PCR; TCRdb has only the in-frame clones, and not every one. The sample includes about 380,000 clones, around 89% of them seen just once. The source material was peripheral blood. The clonotype comes from a man in his forties or fifties with acute or convalescent COVID-19. This chain links TRBV12-3 or TRBV12-4 with TRBJ2-7; 9 bases fit TRBD1. CDR3 sequence reads: CASSAGTGSEQYF. DNA of the CDR3: TGTGCCAGCAGTGCCGGGACAGGGAGCGAGCAGTACTTC.